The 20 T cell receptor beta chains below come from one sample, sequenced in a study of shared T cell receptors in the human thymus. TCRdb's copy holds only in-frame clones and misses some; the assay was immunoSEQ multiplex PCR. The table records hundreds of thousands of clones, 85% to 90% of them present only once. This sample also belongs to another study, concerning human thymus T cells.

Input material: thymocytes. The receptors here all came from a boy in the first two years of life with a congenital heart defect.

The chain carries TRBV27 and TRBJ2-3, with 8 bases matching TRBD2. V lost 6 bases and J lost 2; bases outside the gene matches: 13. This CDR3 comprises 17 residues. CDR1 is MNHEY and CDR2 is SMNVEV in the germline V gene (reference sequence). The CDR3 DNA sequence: TGTGCCAGCAGGGATATTGTTGGGCGGGGGGACACAGATACGCAGTATTTT. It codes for CASRDIVGRGDTDTQYF.

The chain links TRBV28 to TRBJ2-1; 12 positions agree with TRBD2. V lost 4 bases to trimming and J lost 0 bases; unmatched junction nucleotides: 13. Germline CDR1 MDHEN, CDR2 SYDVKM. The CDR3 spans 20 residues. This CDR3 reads CASSSRLWTSGESSYNEQFF. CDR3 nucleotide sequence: TGTGCCAGCAGTTCCAGACTCTGGACTAGCGGGGAGAGCTCCTACAATGAGCAGTTCTTC.

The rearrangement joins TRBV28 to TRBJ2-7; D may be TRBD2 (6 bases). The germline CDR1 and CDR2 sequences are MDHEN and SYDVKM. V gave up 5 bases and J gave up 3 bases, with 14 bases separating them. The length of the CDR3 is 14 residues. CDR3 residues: CASSPGLLIYEQYF. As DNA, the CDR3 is TGTGCCAGCAGTCCGGGACTGTTGATCTACGAGCAGTACTTC.

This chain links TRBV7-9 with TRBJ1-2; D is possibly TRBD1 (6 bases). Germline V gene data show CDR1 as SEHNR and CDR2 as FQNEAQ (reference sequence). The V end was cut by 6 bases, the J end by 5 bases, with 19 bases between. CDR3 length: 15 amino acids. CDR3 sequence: CASRPTGQLDYGYTF. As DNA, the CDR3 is TGTGCCAGCAGACCAACGGGACAATTAGATTATGGCTACACCTTC.

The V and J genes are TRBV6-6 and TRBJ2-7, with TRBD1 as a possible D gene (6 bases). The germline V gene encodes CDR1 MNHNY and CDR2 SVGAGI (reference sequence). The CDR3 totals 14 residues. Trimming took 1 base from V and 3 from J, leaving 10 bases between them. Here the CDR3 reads CASSYWADSYEQYF. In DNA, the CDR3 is TGTGCCAGCAGTTACTGGGCGGACAGCTACGAGCAGTACTTC.

This CDR3 reads CASTPTGEVHEQYF. For the CDR3, the DNA is TGTGCCAGTACCCCGACAGGGGAGGTCCACGAGCAGTACTTC. The rearrangement joins TRBV19 to TRBJ2-7, with 8 bases matching TRBD1. The CDR3 loop spans 14 amino acids. Germline CDR1 LNHDA, CDR2 SQIVND (reference sequence). The V and J ends lost 7 bases and 5 bases, in that order; junction bases with no gene match: 10. Combining the CDR3 with reference TRBV19 and TRBJ2-7 gives the whole variable domain DGGITQSPKYLFRKEGQNVTLSCEQNLNHDAMYWYRQDPGQGLRLIYYSQIVNDFQKGDIAEGYSVSREKKESFPLTVTSAQKNPTAFYLCASTPTGEVHEQYFGPGTRLTVT.

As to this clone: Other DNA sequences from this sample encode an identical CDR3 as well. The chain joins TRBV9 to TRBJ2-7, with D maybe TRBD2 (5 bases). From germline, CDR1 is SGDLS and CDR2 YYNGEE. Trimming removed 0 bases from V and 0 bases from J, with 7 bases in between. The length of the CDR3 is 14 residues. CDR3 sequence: CASSVGRSSYEQYF. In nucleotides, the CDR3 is TGTGCCAGCAGCGTAGGGAGGAGCTCCTACGAGCAGTACTTC.

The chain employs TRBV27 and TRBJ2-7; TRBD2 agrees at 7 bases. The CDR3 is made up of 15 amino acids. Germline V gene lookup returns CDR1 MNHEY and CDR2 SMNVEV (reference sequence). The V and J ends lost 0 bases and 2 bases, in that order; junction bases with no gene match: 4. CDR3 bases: TGTGCCAGCAGTTTATCGGGCGGGAGAGCCTACGAGCAGTACTTC. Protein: CASSLSGGRAYEQYF.

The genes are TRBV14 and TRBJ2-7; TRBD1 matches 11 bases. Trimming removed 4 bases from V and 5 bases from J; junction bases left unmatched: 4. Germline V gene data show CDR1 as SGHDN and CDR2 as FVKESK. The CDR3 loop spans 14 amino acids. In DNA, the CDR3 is TGTGCCAGCAGCCCCTGGACAGGGGGCCACGAGCAGTACTTC. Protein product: CASSPWTGGHEQYF.

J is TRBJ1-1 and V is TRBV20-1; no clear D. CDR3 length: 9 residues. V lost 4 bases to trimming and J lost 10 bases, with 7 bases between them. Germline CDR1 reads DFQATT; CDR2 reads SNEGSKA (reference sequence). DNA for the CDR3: TGCAGTGCTACCTACCTAGCTTTCTTT. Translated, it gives CSATYLAFF.

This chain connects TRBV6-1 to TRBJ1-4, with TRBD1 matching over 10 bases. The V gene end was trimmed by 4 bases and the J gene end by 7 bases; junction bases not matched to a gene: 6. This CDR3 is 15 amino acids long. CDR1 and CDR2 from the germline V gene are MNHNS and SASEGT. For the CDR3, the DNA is TGTGCCAGCAGTGGCCGGACAGGGGGAAGTGAAAAACTGTTTTTT. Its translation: CASSGRTGGSEKLFF.

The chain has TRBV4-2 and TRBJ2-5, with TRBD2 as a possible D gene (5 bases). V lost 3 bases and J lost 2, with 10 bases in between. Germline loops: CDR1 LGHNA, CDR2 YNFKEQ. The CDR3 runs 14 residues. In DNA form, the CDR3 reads TGTGCCAGCAGCCAGGGGAGAGTTCAAGAGACCCAGTACTTC. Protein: CASSQGRVQETQYF.

CDR3 DNA: TGTGCCAGTAGTACCAGACTAGCGGGAGAAGGGAATGAGCAGTTCTTC. Amino acid sequence: CASSTRLAGEGNEQFF. The chain combines TRBV19 with TRBJ2-1; 12 bases are a match to TRBD2. V gave up 4 bases and J gave up 7 bases; unmatched junction bases: 8. The CDR3 has 16 residues. Germline loops: CDR1 LNHDA, CDR2 SQIVND (reference sequence).

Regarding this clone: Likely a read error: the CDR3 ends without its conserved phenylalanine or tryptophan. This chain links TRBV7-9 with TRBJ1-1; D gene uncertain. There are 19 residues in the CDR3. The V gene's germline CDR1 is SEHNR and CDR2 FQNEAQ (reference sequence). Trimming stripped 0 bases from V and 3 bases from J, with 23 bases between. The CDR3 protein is CASSLAGTCFGREDTEAFL. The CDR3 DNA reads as TGTGCCAGCAGCTTAGCTGGAACGTGTTTTGGGAGGGAGGACACTGAAGCTTTCCTT.

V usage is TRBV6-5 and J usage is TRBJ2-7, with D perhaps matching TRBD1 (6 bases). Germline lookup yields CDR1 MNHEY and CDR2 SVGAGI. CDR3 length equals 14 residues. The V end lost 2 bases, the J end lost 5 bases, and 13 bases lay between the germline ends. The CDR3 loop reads CASSYQGMKDEQYF. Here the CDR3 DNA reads TGTGCCAGCAGTTACCAGGGGATGAAGGACGAGCAGTACTTC.

CDR3 nucleotides: TGCGCCAGCAGCCAACGAGTAGCGGGTTACTACGAGCAGTACTTC. Translating it yields CASSQRVAGYYEQYF. The chain couples TRBV4-1 to TRBJ2-7; 7 bases match TRBD2. Germline V gene lookup returns CDR1 MGHRA and CDR2 YSYEKL. CDR3 size: 15 residues. V was clipped by 2 bases and J by 3 bases; unmatched bases: 7.

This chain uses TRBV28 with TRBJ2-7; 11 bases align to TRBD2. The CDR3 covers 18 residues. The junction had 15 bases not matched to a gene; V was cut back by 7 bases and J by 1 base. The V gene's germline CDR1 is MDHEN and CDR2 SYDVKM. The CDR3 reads CASTSTGVSGRDSYEQYF. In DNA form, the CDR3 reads TGTGCCAGCACCTCAACGGGGGTTAGCGGGAGGGATTCCTACGAGCAGTACTTC.

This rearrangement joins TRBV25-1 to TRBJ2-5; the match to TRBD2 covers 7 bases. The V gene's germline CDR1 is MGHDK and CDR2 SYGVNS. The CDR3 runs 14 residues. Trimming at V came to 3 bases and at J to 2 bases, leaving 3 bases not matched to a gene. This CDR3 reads CASSEPGGQETQYF. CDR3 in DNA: TGTGCCAGCAGTGAGCCCGGGGGGCAAGAGACCCAGTACTTC.

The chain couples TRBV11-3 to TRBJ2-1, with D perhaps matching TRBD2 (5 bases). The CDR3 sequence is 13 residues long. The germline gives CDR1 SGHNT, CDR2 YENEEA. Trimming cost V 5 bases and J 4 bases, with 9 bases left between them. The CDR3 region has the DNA TGTGCCAGCAGCCGGAGGAGGTACAATGAGCAGTTCTTC. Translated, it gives CASSRRRYNEQFF.

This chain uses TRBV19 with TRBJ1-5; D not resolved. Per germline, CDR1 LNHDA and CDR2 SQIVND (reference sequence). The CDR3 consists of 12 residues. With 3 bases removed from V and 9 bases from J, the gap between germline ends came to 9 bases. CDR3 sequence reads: CASSMGGPPQHF. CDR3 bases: TGTGCCAGTAGTATGGGAGGTCCGCCCCAGCATTTT.